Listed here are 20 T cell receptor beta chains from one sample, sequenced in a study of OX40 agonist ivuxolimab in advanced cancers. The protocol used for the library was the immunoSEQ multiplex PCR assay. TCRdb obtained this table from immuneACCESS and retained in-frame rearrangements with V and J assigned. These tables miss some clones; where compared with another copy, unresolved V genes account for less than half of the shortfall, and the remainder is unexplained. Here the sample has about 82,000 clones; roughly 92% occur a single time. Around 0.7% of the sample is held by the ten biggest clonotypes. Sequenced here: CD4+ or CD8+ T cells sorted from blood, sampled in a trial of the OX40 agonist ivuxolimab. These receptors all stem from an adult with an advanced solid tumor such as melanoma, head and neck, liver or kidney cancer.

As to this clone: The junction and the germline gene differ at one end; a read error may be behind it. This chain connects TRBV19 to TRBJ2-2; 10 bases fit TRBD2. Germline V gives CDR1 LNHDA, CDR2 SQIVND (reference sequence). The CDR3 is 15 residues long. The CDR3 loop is CASRIAGGDTGELFF. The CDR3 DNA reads TGTGCCAGTAGGATAGCGGGAGGAGACACCGGGGAGCTGTTTTTT.

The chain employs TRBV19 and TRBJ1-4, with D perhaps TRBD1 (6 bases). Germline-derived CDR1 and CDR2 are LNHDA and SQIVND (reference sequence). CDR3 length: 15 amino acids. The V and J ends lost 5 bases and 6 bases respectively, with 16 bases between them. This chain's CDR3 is CASSAEGVPDEKLFF. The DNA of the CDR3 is TGTGCCAGTAGTGCCGAGGGGGTTCCGGATGAAAAACTGTTTTTT.

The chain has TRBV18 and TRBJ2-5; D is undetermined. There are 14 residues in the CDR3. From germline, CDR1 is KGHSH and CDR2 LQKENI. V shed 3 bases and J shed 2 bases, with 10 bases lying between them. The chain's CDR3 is CASSPPDGQETQYF. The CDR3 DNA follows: TGTGCCAGCTCACCGCCGGACGGTCAAGAGACCCAGTACTTC. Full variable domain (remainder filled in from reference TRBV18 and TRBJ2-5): NAGVMQNPRHLVRRRGQEARLRCSPMKGHSHVYWYRQLPEEGLKFMVYLQKENIIDESGMPKERFSAEFPKEGPSILRIQQVVRGDSAAYFCASSPPDGQETQYFGPGTRLLVL.

For the CDR3, the DNA is TGTGCCAGCAGTTTATCCCAGGGAAGGACTGAAGCTTTCTTT. Translated, it gives CASSLSQGRTEAFF. The chain is built from TRBV27 and TRBJ1-1; tentative D call: TRBD1 (5 bases). CDR3 size: 14 residues. V gave up 0 bases and J gave up 5 bases, with 10 bases separating them. From germline, CDR1 is MNHEY and CDR2 SMNVEV (reference sequence).

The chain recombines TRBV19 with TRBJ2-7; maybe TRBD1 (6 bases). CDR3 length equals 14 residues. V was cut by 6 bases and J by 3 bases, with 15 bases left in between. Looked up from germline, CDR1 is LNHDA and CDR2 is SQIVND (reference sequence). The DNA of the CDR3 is TGTGCCAGTAGCGGACAGTGGCCAATCTACGAGCAGTACTTC. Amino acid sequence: CASSGQWPIYEQYF.

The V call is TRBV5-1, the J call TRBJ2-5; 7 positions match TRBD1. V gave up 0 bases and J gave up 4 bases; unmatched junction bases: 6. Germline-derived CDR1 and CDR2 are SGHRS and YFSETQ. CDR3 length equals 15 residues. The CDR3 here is CASSLGQGFGETQYF. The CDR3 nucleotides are TGCGCCAGCAGCTTGGGACAGGGTTTCGGAGAGACCCAGTACTTC.

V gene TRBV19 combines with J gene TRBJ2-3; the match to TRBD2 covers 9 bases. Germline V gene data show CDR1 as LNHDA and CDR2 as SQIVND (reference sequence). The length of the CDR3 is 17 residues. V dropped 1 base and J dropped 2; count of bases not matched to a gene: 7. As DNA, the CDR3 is TGTGCCAGTAGTATAGCGGCTAGCGGGATCCTCACAGATACGCAGTATTTT. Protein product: CASSIAASGILTDTQYF.

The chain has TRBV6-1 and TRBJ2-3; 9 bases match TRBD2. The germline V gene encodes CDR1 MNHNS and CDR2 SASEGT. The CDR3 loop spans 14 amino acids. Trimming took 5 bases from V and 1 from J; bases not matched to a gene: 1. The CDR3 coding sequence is TGTGCCAGCAGTCGGACTAGCGGCACAGATACGCAGTATTTT. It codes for CASSRTSGTDTQYF.

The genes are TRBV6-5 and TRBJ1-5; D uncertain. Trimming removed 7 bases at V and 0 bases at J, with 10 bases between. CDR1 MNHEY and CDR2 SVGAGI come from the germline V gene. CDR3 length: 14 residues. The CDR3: CASTKADSNQPQHF. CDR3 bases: TGTGCCAGCACCAAAGCCGATAGCAATCAGCCCCAGCATTTT.

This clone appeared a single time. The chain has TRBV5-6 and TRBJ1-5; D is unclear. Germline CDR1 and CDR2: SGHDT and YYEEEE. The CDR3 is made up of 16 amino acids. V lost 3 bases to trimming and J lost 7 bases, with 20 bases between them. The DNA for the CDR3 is TGTGCCAGCAGCTCCTTCTCGGCGGAACTCTACCAGCCCCAGCATTTT. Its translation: CASSSFSAELYQPQHF.

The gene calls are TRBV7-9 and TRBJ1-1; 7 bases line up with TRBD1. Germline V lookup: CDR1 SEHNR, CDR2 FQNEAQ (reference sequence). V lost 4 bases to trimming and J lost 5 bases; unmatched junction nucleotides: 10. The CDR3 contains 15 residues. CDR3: CASSSADRLGTEAFF. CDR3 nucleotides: TGTGCCAGCAGCTCAGCGGACAGGCTTGGGACTGAAGCTTTCTTT.

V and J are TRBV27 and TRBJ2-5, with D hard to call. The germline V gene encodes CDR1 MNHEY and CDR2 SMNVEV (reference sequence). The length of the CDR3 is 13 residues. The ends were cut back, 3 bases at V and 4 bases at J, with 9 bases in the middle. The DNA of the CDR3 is TGTGCCAGCAGTTTCGTAGCTTCAGAGACCCAGTACTTC. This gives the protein CASSFVASETQYF.

The CDR3 is CASSKLQGAATNEKLFF. The DNA of the CDR3 is TGTGCCAGCAGCAAACTACAGGGGGCGGCAACTAATGAAAAACTGTTTTTT. The V gene is TRBV21-1, the J gene TRBJ1-4; TRBD1, as called in the table, went unchecked against the DNA. TRBV21-1 is designated a pseudogene. This CDR3 is 17 amino acids long.

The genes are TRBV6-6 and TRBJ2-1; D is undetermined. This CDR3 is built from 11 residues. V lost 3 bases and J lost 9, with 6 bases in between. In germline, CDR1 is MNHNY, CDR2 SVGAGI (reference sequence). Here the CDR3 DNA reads TGTGCCAGCAGTTATAGTGGTGAGCAGTTCTTC. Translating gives CASSYSGEQFF.

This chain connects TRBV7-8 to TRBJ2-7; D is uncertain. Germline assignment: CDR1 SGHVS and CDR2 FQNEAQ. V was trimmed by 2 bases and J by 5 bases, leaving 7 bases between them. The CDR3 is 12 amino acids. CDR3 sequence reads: CASSLNVDEQYF. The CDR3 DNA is TGTGCCAGCAGCTTAAACGTCGACGAGCAGTACTTC. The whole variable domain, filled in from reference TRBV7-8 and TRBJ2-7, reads GAGVSQSPRYKVAKRGQDVALRCDPISGHVSLFWYQQALGQGPEFLTYFQNEAQLDKSGLPSDRFFAERPEGSVSTLKIQRTQQEDSAVYLCASSLNVDEQYFGPGTRLTVT.

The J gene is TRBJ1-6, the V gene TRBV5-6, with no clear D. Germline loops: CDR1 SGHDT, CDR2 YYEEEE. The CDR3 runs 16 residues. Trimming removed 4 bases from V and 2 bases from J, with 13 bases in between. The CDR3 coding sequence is TGTGCCAGCAGCCGACGACTGGTTCCCTATAATTCACCCCTCCACTTT. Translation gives CASSRRLVPYNSPLHF. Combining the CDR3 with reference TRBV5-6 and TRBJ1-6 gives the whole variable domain DAGVTQSPTHLIKTRGQQVTLRCSPKSGHDTVSWYQQALGQGPQFIFQYYEEEERQRGNFPDRFSGHQFPNYSSELNVNALLLGDSALYLCASSRRLVPYNSPLHFGNGTRLTVT.

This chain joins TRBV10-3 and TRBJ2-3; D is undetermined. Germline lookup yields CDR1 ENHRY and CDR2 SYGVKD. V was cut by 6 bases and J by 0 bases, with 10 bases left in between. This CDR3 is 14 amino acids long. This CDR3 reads CAIRQVGSTDTQYF. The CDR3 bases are TGTGCCATCAGGCAAGTGGGGAGCACAGATACGCAGTATTTT.

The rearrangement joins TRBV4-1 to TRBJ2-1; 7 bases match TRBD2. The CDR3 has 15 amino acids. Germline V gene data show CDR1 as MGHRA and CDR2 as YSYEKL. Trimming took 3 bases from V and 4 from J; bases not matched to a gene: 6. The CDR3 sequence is CASSQGGLEYNEQFF. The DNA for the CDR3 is TGCGCCAGCAGCCAGGGCGGACTAGAGTACAATGAGCAGTTCTTC.

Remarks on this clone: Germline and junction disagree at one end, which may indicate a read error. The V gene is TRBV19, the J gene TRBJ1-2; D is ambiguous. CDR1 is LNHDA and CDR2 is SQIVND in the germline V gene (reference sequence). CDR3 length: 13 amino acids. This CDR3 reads CASSVGGPVTSFF. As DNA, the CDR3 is TGTGCCAGTAGCGTCGGAGGCCCAGTCACGTCCTTCTTC.

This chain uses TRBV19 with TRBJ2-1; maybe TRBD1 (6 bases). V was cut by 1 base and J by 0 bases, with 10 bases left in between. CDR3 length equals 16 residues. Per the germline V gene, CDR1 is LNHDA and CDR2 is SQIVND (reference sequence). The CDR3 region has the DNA TGTGCCAGTAGTATAGGTCGGACAGCCTCCTACAATGAGCAGTTCTTC. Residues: CASSIGRTASYNEQFF.